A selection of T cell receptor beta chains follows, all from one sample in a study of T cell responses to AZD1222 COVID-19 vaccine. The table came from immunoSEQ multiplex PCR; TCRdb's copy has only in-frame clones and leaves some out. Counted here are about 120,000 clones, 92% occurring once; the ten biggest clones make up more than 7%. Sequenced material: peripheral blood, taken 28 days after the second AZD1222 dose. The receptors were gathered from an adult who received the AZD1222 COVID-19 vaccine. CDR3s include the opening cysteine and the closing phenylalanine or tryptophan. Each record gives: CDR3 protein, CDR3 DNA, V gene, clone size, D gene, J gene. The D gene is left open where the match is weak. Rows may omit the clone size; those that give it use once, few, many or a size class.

CASSRQVNYEQYF TGTGCCAGCAGTCGACAGGTAAATTACGAGCAGTACTTC TRBV6-5 NA NA TRBJ2-7
CASSQGGSYGYTF TGTGCCAGCAGCCAAGGGGGAAGCTATGGCTACACCTTC TRBV3-1/TRBV3-2 NA NA TRBJ1-2
CASRGGVSSYNEQFF TGTGCCAGCCGGGGTGGGGTGAGCTCCTACAATGAGCAGTTCTTC TRBV19 NA NA TRBJ2-1
CASSETTGGDYGYTF TGCGCCAGCAGTGAGACGACAGGGGGCGACTATGGCTACACCTTC TRBV10-2 NA TRBD1 TRBJ1-2
CASSQGTGSSYEQYF TGCGCCAGCAGCCAAGGAACAGGGTCCTCCTACGAGCAGTACTTC TRBV4-1 NA NA TRBJ2-7
CASSSLVDTNYEQYF TGTGCCAGCAGCTCCCTAGTGGATACGAACTACGAGCAGTACTTC TRBV6-5 NA NA TRBJ2-7
CASSPDTNYGYTF TGCGCCAGCAGCCCGGACACGAACTATGGCTACACCTTC TRBV5-1 NA NA TRBJ1-2
CASSLAAGIEKLFF TGTGCCAGCAGCTTAGCGGCAGGCATCGAAAAACTGTTTTTT TRBV11-2 NA NA TRBJ1-4
CASSLVGQGGRAEAFF TGCGCCAGCAGCTTGGTAGGACAGGGCGGGAGAGCTGAAGCTTTCTTT TRBV5-1 NA TRBD1 TRBJ1-1
CSVEDLRETWNEQFF TGCAGCGTTGAAGATTTGCGGGAGACTTGGAATGAGCAGTTCTTC TRBV29-1 once TRBD2 TRBJ2-1
CASSLGTVNQPQHF TGTGCCAGCAGCTTGGGGACAGTTAATCAGCCCCAGCATTTT TRBV5-6 NA NA TRBJ1-5
CASTPREGSGAFF TGTGCCAGCACTCCTCGAGAGGGATCAGGTGCTTTCTTT TRBV2 NA NA TRBJ1-1
CASSREGGLNTEAFF TGCGCCAGCAGCCGAGAAGGGGGCTTGAACACTGAAGCTTTCTTT TRBV4-1 NA TRBD1 TRBJ1-1
CASLTGGRTEAFF TGTGCCAGCCTCACAGGGGGGCGGACTGAAGCTTTCTTT TRBV28 NA TRBD1 TRBJ1-1
CASSVFEASTDTQYF TGTGCCAGCAGCGTATTCGAGGCAAGCACAGATACGCAGTATTTT TRBV9 NA NA TRBJ2-3
CASGFRQGGYGYTF TGTGCCAGCGGATTTAGACAGGGAGGCTATGGCTACACCTTC TRBV7-2 NA TRBD1 TRBJ1-2
CASSLAVPGQGEAFF TGTGCCAGCAGCTTAGCGGTACCGGGACAGGGCGAAGCTTTCTTT TRBV7-2 NA TRBD1 TRBJ1-1
CASTDRGVTYEQYF TGTGCCAGCACCGACAGGGGGGTAACCTACGAGCAGTACTTC TRBV11-2 NA TRBD1 TRBJ2-7
CASSDSISSGLDTQYF TGTGCCAGCAGTGACTCGATAAGTAGCGGGCTAGATACGCAGTATTTT TRBV6-4 NA TRBD2 TRBJ2-3
CASSEGGPTGDF TGTGCCAGCAGTGAAGGGGGCCCGACGGGCGACTTT TRBV2 NA NA TRBJ1-1
CASSSQGQGAHEQYF TGTGCCAGCAGTTCCCAGGGACAGGGGGCCCACGAGCAGTACTTC TRBV6-5 NA TRBD1 TRBJ2-7
CASSENLGRATSNTEAFF TGTGCCAGCAGTGAAAATCTGGGGCGAGCCACTTCGAACACTGAAGCTTTCTTT TRBV25-1 NA NA TRBJ1-1
CAPQQHVRTSGTTPPFF TGTGCGCCCCAGCAGCACGTTCGGACTAGCGGGACCACCCCGCCGTTCTTC TRBV2 NA TRBD2 TRBJ2-1
CASSQDVKSGEKLFF TGCGCCAGCAGCCAAGATGTGAAAAGTGGTGAAAAACTGTTTTTT TRBV4-1 NA NA TRBJ1-4
CASSPRGQLNTEAFF TGTGCCAGCAGCCCTCGGGGACAGCTGAACACTGAAGCTTTCTTT TRBV5-4 few TRBD1 TRBJ1-1
CASSLNGVGTQYF TGTGCCAGCAGCTTAAACGGAGTAGGGACCCAGTACTTC TRBV7-6 NA NA TRBJ2-5
CSVGWQKRDTQYF TGCAGCGTTGGTTGGCAGAAAAGGGATACGCAGTATTTT TRBV29-1 NA NA TRBJ2-3
CATSREQGVDTEAFF TGTGCCACCAGCAGAGAACAGGGGGTCGACACTGAAGCTTTCTTT TRBV15 NA TRBD1 TRBJ1-1
CASRAAGTGNTEAFF TGTGCCAGCAGGGCAGCCGGGACAGGGAACACTGAAGCTTTCTTT TRBV2 NA TRBD1 TRBJ1-1
CASSLAAGVGNEQFF TGTGCCAGCAGCTTAGCTGCGGGAGTCGGCAATGAGCAGTTCTTC TRBV11-3 NA TRBD2 TRBJ2-1
CASSLQGAGMNTEAFF TGCGCCAGCAGCTTACAGGGGGCCGGGATGAACACTGAAGCTTTCTTT TRBV5-1 NA TRBD1 TRBJ1-1
CASSLGGASSYNEQFF TGTGCCAGCAGCTTAGGGGGGGCGAGCTCCTACAATGAGCAGTTCTTC TRBV7-2 NA NA TRBJ2-1
CASSPGTRGLAFTDTQYF TGTGCCAGCAGCCCGGGCACCCGGGGACTAGCGTTCACAGATACGCAGTATTTT TRBV3-1/TRBV3-2 NA TRBD2 TRBJ2-3
CASSESPSQRGKLFF TGTGCCAGCAGTGAATCACCTTCCCAGAGGGGAAAACTGTTTTTT TRBV25-1 NA NA TRBJ1-4
CSASPPTTYEQYF TGCAGTGCTAGTCCCCCCACTACCTACGAGCAGTACTTC TRBV20-1 NA NA TRBJ2-7
CASSLGQGNYEQYF TGCGCCAGCAGCTTGGGACAGGGAAACTACGAGCAGTACTTC TRBV5-1 NA TRBD1 TRBJ2-7
CSVEQGTDTQYF TGCAGCGTTGAACAGGGAACAGATACGCAGTATTTT TRBV29-1 NA NA TRBJ2-3
CASSFDNPSYEQYF TGCGCCAGCAGCTTCGACAATCCTTCCTACGAGCAGTACTTC TRBV5-1 NA NA TRBJ2-7
CASSVSGANVLTF TGTGCCAGCAGCGTTTCCGGGGCCAACGTCCTGACTTTC TRBV7-2 NA NA TRBJ2-6
CASSQGRTGWYNEQFF TGCGCCAGCAGCCAAGGCCGGACAGGGTGGTACAATGAGCAGTTCTTC TRBV4-1 NA TRBD1 TRBJ2-1
CASSSEGHFYEQYF TGCGCCAGCAGCTCAGAGGGACATTTCTACGAGCAGTACTTC TRBV5-1 once NA TRBJ2-7
CASSPIAGSGNQPQHF TGTGCCAGCTCACCAATCGCAGGGAGCGGCAATCAGCCCCAGCATTTT TRBV18 NA NA TRBJ1-5
CASSSAGAGETQYF TGTGCCAGCAGCTCAGCGGGAGCGGGAGAGACCCAGTACTTC TRBV5-6 NA TRBD2 TRBJ2-5
CASSPPNSGNNEQFF TGTGCCAGCAGCCCCCCGAATAGCGGTAACAATGAGCAGTTCTTC TRBV3-1/TRBV3-2 NA NA TRBJ2-1
CSVSQGYNEQFF TGCAGCGTATCTCAGGGATACAATGAGCAGTTCTTC TRBV29-1 NA NA TRBJ2-1
CAISENTGGPGQPQHF TGTGCCATCAGTGAAAATACAGGGGGCCCCGGACAGCCCCAGCATTTT TRBV10-3 once TRBD1 TRBJ1-5
CASSSPRDSPDEQYF TGTGCCAGCAGCTCCCCCCGGGACAGCCCCGACGAGCAGTACTTC TRBV5-4 NA TRBD1 TRBJ2-7
CASSTTGSNTEAFF TGTGCCAGCTCAACAACCGGGAGCAACACTGAAGCTTTCTTT TRBV18 NA NA TRBJ1-1
CASSSPDGTYNEQFF TGTGCCAGCAGTTCCCCTGACGGAACCTACAATGAGCAGTTCTTC TRBV28 NA NA TRBJ2-1
CASSYRGVRNTGELFF TGTGCCAGCAGTTACAGGGGAGTAAGGAACACCGGGGAGCTGTTTTTT TRBV6-6 NA NA TRBJ2-2
CASSLEDRSSYEQYF TGCGCCAGCAGCTTGGAAGACAGGAGCTCCTACGAGCAGTACTTC TRBV5-1 NA NA TRBJ2-7
CASRIQGAGQPQHF TGTGCCAGTAGGATACAGGGGGCTGGTCAGCCCCAGCATTTT TRBV19 NA TRBD1 TRBJ1-5
CASSMGQGQKPQHF TGTGCCAGTAGTATGGGACAGGGTCAGAAGCCCCAGCATTTT TRBV19 NA TRBD1 TRBJ1-5
CASSLKGYAYGYTF TGTGCCAGCAGCTTGAAAGGGTATGCCTATGGCTACACCTTC TRBV5-6 NA NA TRBJ1-2
CASSLDWAGNEQFF TGTGCCAGCAGCTTAGATTGGGCAGGGAATGAGCAGTTCTTC TRBV7-2 NA NA TRBJ2-1